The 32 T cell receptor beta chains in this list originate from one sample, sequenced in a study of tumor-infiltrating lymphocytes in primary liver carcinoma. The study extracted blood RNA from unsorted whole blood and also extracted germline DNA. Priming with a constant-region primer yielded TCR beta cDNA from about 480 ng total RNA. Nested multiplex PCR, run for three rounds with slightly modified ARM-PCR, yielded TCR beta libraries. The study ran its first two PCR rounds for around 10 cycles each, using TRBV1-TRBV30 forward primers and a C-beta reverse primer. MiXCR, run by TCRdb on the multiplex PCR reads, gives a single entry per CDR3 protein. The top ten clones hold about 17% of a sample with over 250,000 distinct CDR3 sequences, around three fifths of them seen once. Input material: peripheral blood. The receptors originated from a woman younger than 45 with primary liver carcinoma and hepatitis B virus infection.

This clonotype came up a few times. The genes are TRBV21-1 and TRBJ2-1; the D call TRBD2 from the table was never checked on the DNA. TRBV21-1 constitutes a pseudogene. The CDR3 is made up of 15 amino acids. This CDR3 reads CASSKLAGENNEQFF. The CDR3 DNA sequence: TGTGCCAGCAGCAAACTAGCGGGAGAGAACAATGAGCAGTTCTTC.

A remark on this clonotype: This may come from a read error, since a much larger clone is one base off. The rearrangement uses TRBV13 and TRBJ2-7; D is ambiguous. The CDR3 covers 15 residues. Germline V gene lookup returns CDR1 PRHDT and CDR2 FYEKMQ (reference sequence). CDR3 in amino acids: CVSSLVIGQSYEQYF. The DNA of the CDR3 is TGTGTCAGCAGCTTAGTCATAGGGCAGTCCTACGAGCAGTACTTC. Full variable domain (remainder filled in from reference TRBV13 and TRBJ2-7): AAGVIQSPRHLIKEKRETATLKCYPIPRHDTVYWYQQGPGQDPQFLISFYEKMQSDKGSIPDRFSAQQFSDYHSELNMSSLELGDSALYFCVSSLVIGQSYEQYFGPGTRLTVT.

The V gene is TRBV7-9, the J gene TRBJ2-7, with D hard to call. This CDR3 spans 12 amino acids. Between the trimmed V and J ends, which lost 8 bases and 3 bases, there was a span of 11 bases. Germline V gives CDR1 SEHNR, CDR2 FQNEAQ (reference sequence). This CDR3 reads CASSRRDYEQYF. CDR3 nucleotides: TGTGCCAGCTCTAGAAGGGACTACGAGCAGTACTTC.

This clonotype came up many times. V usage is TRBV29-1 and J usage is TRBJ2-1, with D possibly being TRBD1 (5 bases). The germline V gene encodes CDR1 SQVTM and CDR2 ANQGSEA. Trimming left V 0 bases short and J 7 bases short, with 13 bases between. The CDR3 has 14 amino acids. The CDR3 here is CSVEDPQGRNEQFF. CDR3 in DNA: TGCAGCGTTGAAGATCCGCAGGGAAGAAATGAGCAGTTCTTC.

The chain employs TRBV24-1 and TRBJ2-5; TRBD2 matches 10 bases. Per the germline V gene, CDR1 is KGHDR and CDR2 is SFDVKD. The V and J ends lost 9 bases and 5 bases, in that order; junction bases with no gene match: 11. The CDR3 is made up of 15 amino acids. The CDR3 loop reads CATGGPGLAPETQYF. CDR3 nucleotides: TGTGCCACCGGAGGACCGGGACTAGCGCCGGAGACCCAGTACTTC.

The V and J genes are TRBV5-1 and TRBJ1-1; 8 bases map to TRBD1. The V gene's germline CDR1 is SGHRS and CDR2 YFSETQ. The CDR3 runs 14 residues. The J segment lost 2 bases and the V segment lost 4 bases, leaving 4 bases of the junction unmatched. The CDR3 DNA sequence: TGCGCCAGCAGCAAACAGGGGGGTAACACTGAAGCTTTCTTT. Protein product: CASSKQGGNTEAFF.

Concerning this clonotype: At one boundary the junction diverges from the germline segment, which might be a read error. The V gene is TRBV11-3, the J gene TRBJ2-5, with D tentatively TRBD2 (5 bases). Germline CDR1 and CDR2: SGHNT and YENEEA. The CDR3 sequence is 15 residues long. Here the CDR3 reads CASSLGRTYHETQYF. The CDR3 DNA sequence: TGTGCCAGCAGCTTAGGGAGGACCTACCATGAGACCCAGTACTTC.

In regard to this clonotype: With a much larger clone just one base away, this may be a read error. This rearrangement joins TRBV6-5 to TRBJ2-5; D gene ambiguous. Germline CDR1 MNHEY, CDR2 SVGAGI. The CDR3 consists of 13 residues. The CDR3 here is CPSTWPGGGTQYF. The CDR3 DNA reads TGTCCCAGCACCTGGCCTGGCGGTGGGACCCAGTACTTC.

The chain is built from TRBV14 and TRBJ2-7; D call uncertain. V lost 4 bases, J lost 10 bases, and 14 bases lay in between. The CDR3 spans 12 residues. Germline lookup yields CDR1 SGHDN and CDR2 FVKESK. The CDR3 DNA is TGTGCCAGCAGCCTCATGGGTTGGGGACAGTACTTC. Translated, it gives CASSLMGWGQYF. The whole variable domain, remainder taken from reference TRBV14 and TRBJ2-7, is EAGVTQFPSHSVIEKGQTVTLRCDPISGHDNLYWYRRVMGKEIKFLLHFVKESKQDESGMPNNRFLAERTGGTYSTLKVQPAELEDSGVYFCASSLMGWGQYFGPGTRLTVT.

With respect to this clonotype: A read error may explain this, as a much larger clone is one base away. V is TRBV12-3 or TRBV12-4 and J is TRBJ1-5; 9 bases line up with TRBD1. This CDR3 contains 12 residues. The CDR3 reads CAGRTGEQPQHF. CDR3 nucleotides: TGTGCCGGCAGGACAGGGGAACAGCCCCAGCATTTT.

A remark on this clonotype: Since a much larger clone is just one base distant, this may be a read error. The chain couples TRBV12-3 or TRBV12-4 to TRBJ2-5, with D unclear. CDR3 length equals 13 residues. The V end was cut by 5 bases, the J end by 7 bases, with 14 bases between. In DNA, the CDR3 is TGTGCCAGCAGTGACACCGTTTTTGTGACCCAGTACTTC. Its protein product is CASSDTVFVTQYF.

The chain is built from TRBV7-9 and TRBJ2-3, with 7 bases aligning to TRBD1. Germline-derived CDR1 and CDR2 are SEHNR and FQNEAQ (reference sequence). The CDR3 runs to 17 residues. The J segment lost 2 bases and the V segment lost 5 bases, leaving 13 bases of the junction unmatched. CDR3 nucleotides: TGTGCCAGCAGCGCCTGGGACAGAGTCTTAAACACAGATACGCAGTATTTT. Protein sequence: CASSAWDRVLNTDTQYF.

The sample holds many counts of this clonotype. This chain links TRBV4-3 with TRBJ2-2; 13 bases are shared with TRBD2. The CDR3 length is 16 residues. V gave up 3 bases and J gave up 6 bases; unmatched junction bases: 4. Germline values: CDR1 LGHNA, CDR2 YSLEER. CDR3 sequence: CASSHGLAGVSGELFF. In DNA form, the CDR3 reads TGCGCCAGCAGCCACGGACTAGCGGGAGTCTCCGGGGAGCTGTTTTTT.

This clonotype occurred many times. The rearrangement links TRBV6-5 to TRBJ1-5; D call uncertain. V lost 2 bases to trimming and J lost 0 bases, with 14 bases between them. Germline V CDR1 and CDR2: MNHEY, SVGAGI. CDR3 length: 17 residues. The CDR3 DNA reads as TGTGCCAGCAGTTACGCGGCAGCCGAGTATAGCAATCAGCCCCAGCATTTT. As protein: CASSYAAAEYSNQPQHF.

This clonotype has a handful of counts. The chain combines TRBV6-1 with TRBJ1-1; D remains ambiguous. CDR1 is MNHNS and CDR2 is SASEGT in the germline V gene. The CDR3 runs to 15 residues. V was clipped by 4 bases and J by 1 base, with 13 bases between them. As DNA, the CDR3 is TGTGCCAGCAGTGCAAGACACTCTTCGAACACTGAAGCTTTCTTT. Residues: CASSARHSSNTEAFF.

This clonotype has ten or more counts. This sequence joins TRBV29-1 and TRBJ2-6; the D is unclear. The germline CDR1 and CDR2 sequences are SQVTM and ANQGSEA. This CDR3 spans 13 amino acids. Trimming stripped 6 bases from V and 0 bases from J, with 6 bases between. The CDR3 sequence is CSVEPSGANVLTF. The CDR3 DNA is TGCAGCGTAGAACCCTCTGGGGCCAACGTCCTGACTTTC.

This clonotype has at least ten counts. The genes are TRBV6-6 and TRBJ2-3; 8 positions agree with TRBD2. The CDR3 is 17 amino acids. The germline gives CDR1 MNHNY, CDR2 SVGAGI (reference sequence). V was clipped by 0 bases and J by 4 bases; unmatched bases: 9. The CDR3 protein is CASSYSGYSGRSDTQYF. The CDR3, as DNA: TGTGCCAGCAGTTACTCGGGGTACAGCGGGAGATCAGATACGCAGTATTTT.

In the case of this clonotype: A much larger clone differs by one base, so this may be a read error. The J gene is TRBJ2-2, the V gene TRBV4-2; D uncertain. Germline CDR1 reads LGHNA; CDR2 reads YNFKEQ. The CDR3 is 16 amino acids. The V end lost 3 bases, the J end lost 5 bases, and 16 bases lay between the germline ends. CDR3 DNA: TGTGCCAGCAGCCAGGATCGGATAGGGCGGACCGGGGAGCTGTTTTTT. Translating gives CASSQDRIGRTGELFF.

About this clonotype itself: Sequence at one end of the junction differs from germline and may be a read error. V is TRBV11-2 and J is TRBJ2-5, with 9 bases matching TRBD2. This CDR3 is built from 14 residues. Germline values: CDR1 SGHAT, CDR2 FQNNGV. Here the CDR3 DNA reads TGCGCCGGCAGCTGGCGGGAGGGCGCAGAGACCCAGTACTTC. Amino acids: CAGSWREGAETQYF.

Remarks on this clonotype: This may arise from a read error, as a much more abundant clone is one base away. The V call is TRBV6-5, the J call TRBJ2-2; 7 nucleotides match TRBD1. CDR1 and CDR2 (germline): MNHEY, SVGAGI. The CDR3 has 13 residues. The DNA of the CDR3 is TGTGGCAGCAGTTCAACAGGGGCGGGGGAGCTGTTTTTT. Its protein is CGSSSTGAGELFF.

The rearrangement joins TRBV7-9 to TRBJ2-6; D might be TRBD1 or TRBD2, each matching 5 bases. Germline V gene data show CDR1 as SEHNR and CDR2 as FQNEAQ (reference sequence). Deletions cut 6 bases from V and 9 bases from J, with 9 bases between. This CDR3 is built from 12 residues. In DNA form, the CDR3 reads TGTGCCAGCAGGGGGGTAGTCAACGTCCTGACTTTC. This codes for CASRGVVNVLTF.

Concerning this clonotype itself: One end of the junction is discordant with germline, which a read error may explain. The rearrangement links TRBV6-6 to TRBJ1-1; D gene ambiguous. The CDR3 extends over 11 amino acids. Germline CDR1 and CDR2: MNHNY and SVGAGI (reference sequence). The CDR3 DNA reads TGCGCCAGCAGTAGGTACGTTGAAGCTTTCTTT. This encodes CASSRYVEAFF.

The CDR3 protein is CASSYTKTATYEQYF. The CDR3 nucleotides are TGTGCCAGCAGTTATACCAAGACAGCGACCTACGAGCAGTACTTC. The rearrangement links TRBV6-2 or TRBV6-3 to TRBJ2-7, with a possible D match to TRBD1 (5 bases). This CDR3 region has 15 residues. Germline CDR1 MNHEY, CDR2 SVGEGT. Trimming removed 3 bases at V and 2 bases at J, with 14 bases between.

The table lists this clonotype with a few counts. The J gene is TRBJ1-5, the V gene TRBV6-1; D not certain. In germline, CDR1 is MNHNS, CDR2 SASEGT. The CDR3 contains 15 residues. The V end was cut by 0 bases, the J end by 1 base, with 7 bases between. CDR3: CASSEARDSNQPQHF. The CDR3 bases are TGTGCCAGCAGTGAAGCGCGAGACAGCAATCAGCCCCAGCATTTT.

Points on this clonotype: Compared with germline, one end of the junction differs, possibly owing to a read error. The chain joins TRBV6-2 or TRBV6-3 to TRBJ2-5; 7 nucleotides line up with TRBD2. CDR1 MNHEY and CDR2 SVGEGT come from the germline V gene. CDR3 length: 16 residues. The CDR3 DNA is TGTGCCAACAGTTACGGGCTAGCGGCCCTTCAAGAGACCCAGTACTTC. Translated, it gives CANSYGLAALQETQYF.

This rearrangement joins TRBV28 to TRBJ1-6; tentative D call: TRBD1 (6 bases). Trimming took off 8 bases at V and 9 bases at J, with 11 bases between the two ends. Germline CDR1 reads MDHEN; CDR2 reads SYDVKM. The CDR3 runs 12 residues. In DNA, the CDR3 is TGTGCCAGCGAAGCAGGGGCTTCACCCCTCCACTTT. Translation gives CASEAGASPLHF.

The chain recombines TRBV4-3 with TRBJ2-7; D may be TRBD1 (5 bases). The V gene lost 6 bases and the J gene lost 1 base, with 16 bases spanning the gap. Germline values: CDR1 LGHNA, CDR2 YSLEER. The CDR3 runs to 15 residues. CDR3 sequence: CASSHDFPGSYEQYF. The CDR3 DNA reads TGCGCCAGCAGTCATGATTTTCCAGGGTCCTACGAGCAGTACTTC.

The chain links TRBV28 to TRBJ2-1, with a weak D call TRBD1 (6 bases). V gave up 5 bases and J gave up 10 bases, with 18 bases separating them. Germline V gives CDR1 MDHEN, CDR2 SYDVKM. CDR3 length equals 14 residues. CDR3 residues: CASSPPRLGGEQFF. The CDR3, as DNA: TGTGCCAGCAGTCCCCCACGCCTAGGGGGAGAGCAGTTCTTC.

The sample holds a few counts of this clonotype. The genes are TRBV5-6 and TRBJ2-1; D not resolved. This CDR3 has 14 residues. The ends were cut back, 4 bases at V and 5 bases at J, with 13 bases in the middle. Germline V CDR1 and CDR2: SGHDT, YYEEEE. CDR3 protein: CASSPRTVHNEQFF. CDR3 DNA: TGTGCCAGCAGCCCGAGGACGGTTCACAATGAGCAGTTCTTC.

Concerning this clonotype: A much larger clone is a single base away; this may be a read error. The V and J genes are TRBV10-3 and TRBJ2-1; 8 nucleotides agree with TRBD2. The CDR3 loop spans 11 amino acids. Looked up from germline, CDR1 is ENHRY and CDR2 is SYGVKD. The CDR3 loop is CTISTSGRQFF. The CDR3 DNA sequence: TGTACCATCAGTACTAGCGGAAGGCAGTTCTTC.

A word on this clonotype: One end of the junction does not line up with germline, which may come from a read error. Here the CDR3 DNA reads TGCGCCAGCAGCTTGGCAGATGCAACTAATGAAAAACTGCTTTTT. It codes for CASSLADATNEKLLF. This sequence joins TRBV5-1 and TRBJ1-4; the D is unclear. Looked up from germline, CDR1 is SGHRS and CDR2 is YFSETQ. This CDR3 is built from 15 residues. Filled out from reference TRBV5-1 and TRBJ1-4, the complete variable domain reads KAGVTQTPRYLIKTRGQQVTLSCSPISGHRSVSWYQQTPGQGLQFLFEYFSETQRNKGNFPGRFSGRQFSNSRSEMNVSTLELGDSALYLCASSLADATNEKLLFGSGTQLSVL.

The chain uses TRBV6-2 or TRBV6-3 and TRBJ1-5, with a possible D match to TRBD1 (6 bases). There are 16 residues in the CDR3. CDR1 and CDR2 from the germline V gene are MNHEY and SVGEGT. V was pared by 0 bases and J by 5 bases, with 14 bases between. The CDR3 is CASSYSLRGYHQPQHF. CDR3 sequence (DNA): TGTGCCAGCAGTTACTCGTTGAGGGGGTACCATCAGCCCCAGCATTTT.